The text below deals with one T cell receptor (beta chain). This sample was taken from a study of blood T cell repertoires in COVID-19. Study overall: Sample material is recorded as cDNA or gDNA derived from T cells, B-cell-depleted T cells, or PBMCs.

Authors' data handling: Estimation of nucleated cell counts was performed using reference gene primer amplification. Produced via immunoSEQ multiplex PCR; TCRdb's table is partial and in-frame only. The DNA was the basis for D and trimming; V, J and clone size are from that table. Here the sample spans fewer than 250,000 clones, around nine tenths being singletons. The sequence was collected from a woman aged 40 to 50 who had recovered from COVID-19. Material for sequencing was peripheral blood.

The CDR3 bases are TGTGCCAGCAGCGTAGCGGGGGATGGGAATGAGCAGTTCTTC. Translating it yields CASSVAGDGNEQFF. This chain links TRBV9 with TRBJ2-1; tentative D call: TRBD2 (6 bases). CDR3 size: 14 residues. The V and J ends lost 0 bases and 7 bases respectively, with 11 bases between them. Germline CDR1 reads SGDLS; CDR2 reads YYNGEE.